The rows below give T cell receptor beta chains drawn from one sample of a study of control samples from healthy donors and cancer patients. Sequencing used immunoSEQ multiplex PCR; TCRdb keeps in-frame clones, though not all of them. Among roughly 64,000 clones listed, less than 95% were seen once. The sequencing sample was made of PBMCs. The receptors derive from a woman in her fifties or sixties with colorectal cancer. Each CDR3 is given with its conserved first and last residue. Fields, in order: J gene, clone size, V gene, D gene, CDR3 DNA, CDR3 protein. D genes are given only for firm matches. Only part of the rows carry a size: once, few, many, or a class if the clone is expanded.

J: TRBJ1-1
size: -
V: TRBV18
D: TRBD1
DNA: TGTGCCAGCTCACTCGGACAGGACGGTGAAGCTTTCTTT
CDR3: CASSLGQDGEAFF

J: TRBJ1-3
size: -
V: TRBV28
D: TRBD1
DNA: TGTGCCAGCAGATCCGACAGGGTTCCTGGAAACACCATATATTTT
CDR3: CASRSDRVPGNTIYF

J: TRBJ2-5
size: -
V: TRBV3-1/TRBV3-2
D: TRBD2
DNA: TGTGCCAGCAGCCAAGTGACTAGCGGGGGGTTACAAGAGACCCAGTACTTC
CDR3: CASSQVTSGGLQETQYF

J: TRBJ2-3
size: -
V: TRBV29-1
D: -
DNA: TGCAGCGTCGGCACTTTCAGGAGAGCAGATACGCAGTATTTT
CDR3: CSVGTFRRADTQYF

J: TRBJ1-2
size: large
V: TRBV28
D: -
DNA: TGTGCCAGCAGTACCCGACGGGGACGGCATGGCTACACCTTC
CDR3: CASSTRRGRHGYTF

J: TRBJ2-1
size: -
V: TRBV9
D: -
DNA: TGTGCCAGCAGCGTTGGCACTAGGGGGTACAATGAGCAGTTCTTC
CDR3: CASSVGTRGYNEQFF

J: TRBJ2-7
size: -
V: TRBV5-8
D: -
DNA: TGTGCCAGCAGCTATCGTTGGGCGGATGGGGTTTACGAGCAGTACTTC
CDR3: CASSYRWADGVYEQYF

J: TRBJ2-3
size: -
V: TRBV29-1
D: TRBD2
DNA: TGCAGCGTTGAAGCTAGCGGGAGTCCAGATACGCAGTATTTT
CDR3: CSVEASGSPDTQYF

J: TRBJ2-5
size: -
V: TRBV7-2
D: -
DNA: TGTGCCAGCAGCTTAGCGGGATACCAAGAGACCCAGTACTTC
CDR3: CASSLAGYQETQYF

J: TRBJ1-2
size: -
V: TRBV28
D: -
DNA: TGTGCCAGCAGTCCCGGGATGGCCTATGGCTACACCTTC
CDR3: CASSPGMAYGYTF

J: TRBJ1-3
size: few
V: TRBV2
D: TRBD1
DNA: TGTGCCAGCAGTCCGGACAGGGCTGGAAACACCATATATTTT
CDR3: CASSPDRAGNTIYF

J: TRBJ1-1
size: -
V: TRBV20-1
D: -
DNA: TGCAGTGCTAGCAAGGGCGTGCAGGCTTTCTTT
CDR3: CSASKGVQAFF

J: TRBJ1-4
size: -
V: TRBV3-1/TRBV3-2
D: TRBD1
DNA: TGTGCCAGCAGCCAAGAGTCAGGGGGCGGTGAAAAACTGTTTTTT
CDR3: CASSQESGGGEKLFF

J: TRBJ2-3
size: -
V: TRBV30
D: -
DNA: TGTGCCTGGGCCCATGGGGATACGCAGTATTTT
CDR3: CAWAHGDTQYF

J: TRBJ2-1
size: -
V: TRBV7-9
D: -
DNA: TGTGCCAGCAGCTTAGGACGGACACCGAAGAATGAGCAGTTCTTC
CDR3: CASSLGRTPKNEQFF

J: TRBJ1-5
size: -
V: TRBV6-5
D: -
DNA: TGTGCCAGCAGGCGGACCTCAAGGAGCAATCAGCCCCAGCATTTT
CDR3: CASRRTSRSNQPQHF

J: TRBJ2-3
size: few
V: TRBV2
D: TRBD2
DNA: TGTGCCAGCAGTCGAGAGGGGGGGAGCGGGAGAGTCACAGATACGCAGTATTTT
CDR3: CASSREGGSGRVTDTQYF